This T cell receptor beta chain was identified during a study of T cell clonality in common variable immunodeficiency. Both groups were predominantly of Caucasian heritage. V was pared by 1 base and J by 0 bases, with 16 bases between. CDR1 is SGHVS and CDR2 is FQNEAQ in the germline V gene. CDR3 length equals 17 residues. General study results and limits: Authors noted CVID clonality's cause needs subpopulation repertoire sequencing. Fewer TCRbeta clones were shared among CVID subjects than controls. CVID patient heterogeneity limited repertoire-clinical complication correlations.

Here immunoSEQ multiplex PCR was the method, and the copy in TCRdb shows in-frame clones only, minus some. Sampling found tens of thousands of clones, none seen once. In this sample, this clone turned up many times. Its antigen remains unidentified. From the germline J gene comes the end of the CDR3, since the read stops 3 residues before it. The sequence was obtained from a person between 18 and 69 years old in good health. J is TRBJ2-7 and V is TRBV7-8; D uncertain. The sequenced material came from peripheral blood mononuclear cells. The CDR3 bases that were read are TGTGCCAGCAGCTTAGGGCAGCGCCTAAGAAACTCCTACGAG. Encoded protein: CASSLGQRLRNSYE. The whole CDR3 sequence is CASSLGQRLRNSYEQYF.